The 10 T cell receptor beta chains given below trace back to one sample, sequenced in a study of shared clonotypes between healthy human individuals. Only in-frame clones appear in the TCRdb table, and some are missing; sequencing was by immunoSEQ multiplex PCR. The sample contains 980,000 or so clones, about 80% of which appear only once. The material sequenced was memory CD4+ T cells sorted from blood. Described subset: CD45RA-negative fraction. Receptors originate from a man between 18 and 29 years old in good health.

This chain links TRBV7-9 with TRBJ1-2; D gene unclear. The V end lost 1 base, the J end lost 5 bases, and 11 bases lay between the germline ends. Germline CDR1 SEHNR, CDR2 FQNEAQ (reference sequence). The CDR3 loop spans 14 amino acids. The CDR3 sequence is CASSLVGRVYGYTF. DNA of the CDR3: TGTGCCAGCAGCTTAGTCGGGCGCGTTTATGGCTACACCTTC.

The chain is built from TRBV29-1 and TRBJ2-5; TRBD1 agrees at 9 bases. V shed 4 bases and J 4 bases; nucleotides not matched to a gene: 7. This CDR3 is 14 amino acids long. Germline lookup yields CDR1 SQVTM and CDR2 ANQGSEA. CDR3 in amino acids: CSVGGTGSGETQYF. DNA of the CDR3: TGCAGCGTTGGGGGGACAGGGAGTGGAGAGACCCAGTACTTC.

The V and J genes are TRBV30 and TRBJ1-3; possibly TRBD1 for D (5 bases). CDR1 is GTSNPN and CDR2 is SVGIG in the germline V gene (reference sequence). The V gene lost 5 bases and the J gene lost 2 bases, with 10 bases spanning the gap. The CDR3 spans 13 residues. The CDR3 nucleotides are TGTGCCTGGGGTGGGGGAGCTGGAAACACCATATATTTT. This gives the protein CAWGGGAGNTIYF.

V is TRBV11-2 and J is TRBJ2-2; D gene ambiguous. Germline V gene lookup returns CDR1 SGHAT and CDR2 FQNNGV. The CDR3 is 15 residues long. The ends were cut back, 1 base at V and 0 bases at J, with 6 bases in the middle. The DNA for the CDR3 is TGTGCCAGCAGCTTAGCGGCCACGAACACCGGGGAGCTGTTTTTT. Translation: CASSLAATNTGELFF. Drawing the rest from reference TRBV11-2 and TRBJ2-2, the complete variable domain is EAGVAQSPRYKIIEKRQSVAFWCNPISGHATLYWYQQILGQGPKLLIQFQNNGVVDDSQLPKDRFSAERLKGVDSTLKIQPAKLEDSAVYLCASSLAATNTGELFFGEGSRLTVL.

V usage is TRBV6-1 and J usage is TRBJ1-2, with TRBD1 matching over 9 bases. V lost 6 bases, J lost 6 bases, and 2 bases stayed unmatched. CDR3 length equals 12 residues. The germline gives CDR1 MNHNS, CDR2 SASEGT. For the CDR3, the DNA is TGTGCCAGCAGAGGGGACAGGGATGGCTACACCTTC. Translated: CASRGDRDGYTF.

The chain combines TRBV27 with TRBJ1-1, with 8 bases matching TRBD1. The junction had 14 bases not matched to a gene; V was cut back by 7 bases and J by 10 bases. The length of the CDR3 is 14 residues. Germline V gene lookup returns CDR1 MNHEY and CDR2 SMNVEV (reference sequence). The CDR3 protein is CASKWEQGAGRAFF. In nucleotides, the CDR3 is TGTGCCAGCAAGTGGGAGCAGGGGGCCGGCCGAGCTTTCTTT.

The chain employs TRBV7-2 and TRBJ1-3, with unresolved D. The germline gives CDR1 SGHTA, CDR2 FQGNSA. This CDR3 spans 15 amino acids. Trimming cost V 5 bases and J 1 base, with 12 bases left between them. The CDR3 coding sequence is TGTGCCAGCAGCCGTGACTATGGTTCTGGAAACACCATATATTTT. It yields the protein CASSRDYGSGNTIYF.

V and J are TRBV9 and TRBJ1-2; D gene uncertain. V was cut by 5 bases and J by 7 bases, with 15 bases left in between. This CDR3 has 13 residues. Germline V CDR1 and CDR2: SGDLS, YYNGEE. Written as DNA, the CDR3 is TGTGCCAGCAGTACGGCGGCCGTCGGTGGCTACACCTTC. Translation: CASSTAAVGGYTF.

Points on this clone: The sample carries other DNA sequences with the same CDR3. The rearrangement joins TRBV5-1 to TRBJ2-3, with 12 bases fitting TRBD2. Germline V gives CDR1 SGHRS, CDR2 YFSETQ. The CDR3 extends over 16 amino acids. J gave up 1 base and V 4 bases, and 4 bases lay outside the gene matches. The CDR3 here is CASSLRLAGGTDTQYF. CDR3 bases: TGCGCCAGCAGCCTGCGACTAGCGGGGGGCACAGATACGCAGTATTTT. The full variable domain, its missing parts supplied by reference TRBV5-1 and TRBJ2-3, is KAGVTQTPRYLIKTRGQQVTLSCSPISGHRSVSWYQQTPGQGLQFLFEYFSETQRNKGNFPGRFSGRQFSNSRSEMNVSTLELGDSALYLCASSLRLAGGTDTQYFGPGTRLTVL.

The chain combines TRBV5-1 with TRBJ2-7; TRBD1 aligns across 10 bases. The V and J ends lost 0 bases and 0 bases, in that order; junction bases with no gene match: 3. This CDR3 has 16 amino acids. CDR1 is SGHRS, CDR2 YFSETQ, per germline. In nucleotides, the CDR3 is TGCGCCAGCAGCTTGGGGGGACAGGGGAGCTCCTACGAGCAGTACTTC. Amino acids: CASSLGGQGSSYEQYF.